A single sample gave rise to the 23 T cell receptor beta chains below, sequenced in a study of OX40 agonist ivuxolimab in advanced cancers. Assay: immunoSEQ multiplex PCR; the TCRdb copy retains only in-frame clones and omits some. The sample has fewer than 90,000 clones, approximately 86% seen once. This material consisted of CD4+ or CD8+ T cells sorted from blood, taken in a trial of the OX40 agonist ivuxolimab. All receptors derive from an adult with an advanced solid tumor such as melanoma, head and neck, liver or kidney cancer.

The chain employs TRBV30 and TRBJ2-5; 7 positions match TRBD2. Germline lookup yields CDR1 GTSNPN and CDR2 SVGIG (reference sequence). V lost 3 bases, J lost 1 base, and 8 bases stayed unmatched. CDR3 size: 15 residues. CDR3 sequence (DNA): TGTGCCTGGAGCAGCCGGGACTACCGCCAAGAGACCCAGTACTTC. Protein product: CAWSSRDYRQETQYF.

The rearrangement joins TRBV18 to TRBJ1-6; D uncertain. CDR3 length equals 13 residues. Germline lookup yields CDR1 KGHSH and CDR2 LQKENI. V lost 3 bases to trimming and J lost 12 bases, with 12 bases between them. Here the CDR3 reads CASSPDEIQPLHF. CDR3 nucleotide sequence: TGTGCCAGCTCACCGGACGAAATTCAACCCCTCCACTTT.

The chain is built from TRBV28 and TRBJ1-5, with D uncertain. Germline-derived CDR1 and CDR2 are MDHEN and SYDVKM. The CDR3 covers 14 residues. Trimming stripped 6 bases from V and 3 bases from J, with 12 bases between. CDR3 coding DNA: TGTGCCAGCAGCCTAAACATAAACAATCAGCCCCAGCATTTT. Amino acid sequence: CASSLNINNQPQHF. Using reference TRBV28 and TRBJ1-5 for the parts outside the CDR3, the full variable domain is DVKVTQSSRYLVKRTGEKVFLECVQDMDHENMFWYRQDPGLGLRLIYFSYDVKMKEKGDIPEGYSVSREKKERFSLILESASTNQTSMYLCASSLNINNQPQHFGDGTRLSIL.

V is TRBV29-1 and J is TRBJ1-5, with 7 bases lining up with TRBD1. With V trimmed by 0 bases and J by 4 bases, 6 bases remained unmatched. The V gene's germline CDR1 is SQVTM and CDR2 ANQGSEA. CDR3 size: 15 residues. The CDR3 region is CSVEDQGQVNQPQHF. The CDR3 nucleotides read TGCAGCGTTGAAGATCAAGGACAGGTAAATCAGCCCCAGCATTTT.

This clone was detected once. The CDR3 sequence is CASSFSLGEAFF. CDR3 DNA sequence: TGTGCCAGCAGTTTTTCCTTGGGAGAAGCTTTCTTT. The chain couples TRBV28 to TRBJ1-1; unclear D gene. The CDR3 runs to 12 residues. V was clipped by 3 bases and J by 8 bases, with 10 bases between them. The germline V gene has CDR1 MDHEN and CDR2 SYDVKM.

V and J are TRBV18 and TRBJ2-5; 10 bases are a match to TRBD1. V lost 7 bases, J lost 5 bases, and 7 bases stayed unmatched. Germline V gene lookup returns CDR1 KGHSH and CDR2 LQKENI. The CDR3 totals 14 residues. The CDR3 nucleotides read TGTGCCAGCTGCCTGACAGGGGGCTATGAGACCCAGTACTTC. It specifies CASCLTGGYETQYF.

The chain joins TRBV5-1 to TRBJ2-1; maybe TRBD2 (6 bases). The CDR3 sequence is 14 residues long. Germline V gene data show CDR1 as SGHRS and CDR2 as YFSETQ. Trimming removed 0 bases from V and 6 bases from J, with 10 bases in between. The CDR3 DNA follows: TGCGCCAGCAGCTTGGCCACGCGGGGCAATGAGCAGTTCTTC. As protein: CASSLATRGNEQFF.

The chain uses TRBV4-2 and TRBJ1-6; TRBD1 might be the D (5 bases). The CDR3 totals 19 residues. Between the trimmed V and J ends, which lost 0 bases and 0 bases, there was a span of 15 bases. Per the germline V gene, CDR1 is LGHNA and CDR2 is YNFKEQ. The CDR3 DNA reads TGTGCCAGCAGCCAAGACTCCCGACAGTCAAGCTCCTATAATTCACCCCTCCACTTT. Protein: CASSQDSRQSSSYNSPLHF.

The CDR3 protein is CASSVGEGLSGNTIYF. CDR3 nucleotide sequence: TGTGCCAGCAGCGTAGGGGAGGGTCTCTCTGGAAACACCATATATTTT. This sequence joins TRBV9 and TRBJ1-3, with D hard to call. The CDR3 sequence is 16 residues long. Per the germline V gene, CDR1 is SGDLS and CDR2 is YYNGEE. V was clipped by 0 bases and J by 0 bases, with 10 bases between them.

A note on this clone: Other nucleotide sequences in the sample specify the same CDR3. The chain joins TRBV15 to TRBJ1-2; tentatively, D is TRBD1 (5 bases). The germline V gene has CDR1 LNHNV and CDR2 YYDKDF (reference sequence). This CDR3 spans 15 amino acids. V lost 0 bases and J lost 4, with 12 bases in between. CDR3 sequence (DNA): TGTGCCACCAGCAGAGATAGCCAGGGTAGCTATGGCTACACCTTC. This encodes CATSRDSQGSYGYTF. The variable domain in full, with the rest retrieved from reference TRBV15 and TRBJ1-2, is DAMVIQNPRYQVTQFGKPVTLSCSQTLNHNVMYWYQQKSSQAPKLLFHYYDKDFNNEADTPDNFQSRRPNTSFCFLDIRSPGLGDTAMYLCATSRDSQGSYGYTFGSGTRLTVV.

V usage is TRBV4-3 and J usage is TRBJ2-5; no clear D gene. V gave up 0 bases and J gave up 5 bases, with 13 bases separating them. CDR3 size: 15 residues. Germline CDR1 and CDR2: LGHNA and YSLEER. Written as DNA, the CDR3 is TGCGCCAGCAGCCAAGATGGTCAGGTAGGGGAGACCCAGTACTTC. This translates into CASSQDGQVGETQYF.

The gene calls are TRBV18 and TRBJ2-7; D is uncertain. Germline assignment: CDR1 KGHSH and CDR2 LQKENI. V was shortened by 3 bases and J by 0 bases, with 12 bases between the two germline ends. CDR3 size: 15 residues. CDR3 in DNA: TGTGCCAGCTCACCCGACTTACTCAGCTCCTACGAGCAGTACTTC. Translating it yields CASSPDLLSSYEQYF.

V gene TRBV19 combines with J gene TRBJ1-5, with 7 bases matching TRBD1. Germline V lookup: CDR1 LNHDA, CDR2 SQIVND (reference sequence). This CDR3 region has 18 residues. The J segment lost 4 bases and the V segment lost 5 bases, leaving 17 bases of the junction unmatched. Here the CDR3 reads CASSLPPLTGRGNQPQHF. The CDR3 DNA reads as TGTGCCAGTAGTCTCCCGCCCCTGACAGGGAGGGGAAATCAGCCCCAGCATTTT.

This clone was detected a few times. The rearrangement links TRBV5-1 to TRBJ1-2; TRBD1 matches 9 bases. This CDR3 contains 14 residues. Germline trimming cut 0 bases from V and 7 bases from J; bases unmatched to any gene: 4. Germline lookup yields CDR1 SGHRS and CDR2 YFSETQ. CDR3 DNA: TGCGCCAGCAGCTTGGAACAGGGGGCGTTTGGCTACACCTTC. Amino acids: CASSLEQGAFGYTF.

The chain combines TRBV28 with TRBJ1-4; D is undetermined. CDR3 size: 15 residues. The ends were cut back, 4 bases at V and 1 base at J, with 10 bases in the middle. The V gene's germline CDR1 is MDHEN and CDR2 SYDVKM. CDR3 DNA sequence: TGTGCCAGCAGTTCTTCCGGAGGAACTAATGAAAAACTGTTTTTT. Amino acid sequence: CASSSSGGTNEKLFF.

The chain links TRBV6-5 to TRBJ2-1, with TRBD1 identical over 8 bases. CDR3 length equals 15 residues. Germline values: CDR1 MNHEY, CDR2 SVGAGI. The V and J ends lost 6 bases and 5 bases, in that order; junction bases with no gene match: 9. DNA of the CDR3: TGTGCCAGCAGCCCTCGGACAGGGCGAAACAATGAGCAGTTCTTC. Translation gives CASSPRTGRNNEQFF.

This chain links TRBV19 with TRBJ1-5, with no clear D. This CDR3 is 13 amino acids long. Germline V gives CDR1 LNHDA, CDR2 SQIVND (reference sequence). The ends were cut back, 6 bases at V and 4 bases at J, with 10 bases in the middle. The CDR3 is CASSPDGNQPQHF. CDR3 bases: TGTGCCAGTAGCCCAGACGGGAATCAGCCCCAGCATTTT.

Points on this clone: Other DNA sequences in the sample encode the same CDR3. The chain links TRBV18 to TRBJ1-6; tentatively, D is TRBD1 (6 bases). The CDR3 runs to 16 residues. V was clipped by 3 bases and J by 6 bases, with 15 bases between them. Germline V gives CDR1 KGHSH, CDR2 LQKENI. CDR3 amino acids: CASSPVQGQGNSPLHF. In nucleotides, the CDR3 is TGTGCCAGCTCACCGGTGCAGGGGCAGGGTAATTCACCCCTCCACTTT.

The V call is TRBV7-2, the J call TRBJ2-5; the D is unclear. Per germline, CDR1 SGHTA and CDR2 FQGNSA. Between the trimmed V and J ends, which lost 3 bases and 1 base, there was a span of 9 bases. The CDR3 runs to 14 residues. This CDR3 reads CASSFAAAQETQYF. In nucleotides, the CDR3 is TGTGCCAGCAGCTTCGCCGCAGCCCAAGAGACCCAGTACTTC. The whole variable domain, filled in from reference TRBV7-2 and TRBJ2-5, reads GAGVSQSPSNKVTEKGKDVELRCDPISGHTALYWYRQSLGQGLEFLIYFQGNSAPDKSGLPSDRFSAERTGGSVSTLTIQRTQQEDSAVYLCASSFAAAQETQYFGPGTRLLVL.

A single count supports this clone. The chain is built from TRBV10-3 and TRBJ1-2; D possibly corresponds to TRBD1 (5 bases). The CDR3 is 14 residues long. V dropped 3 bases and J dropped 7 bases, with 15 bases sitting between them. Germline V gives CDR1 ENHRY, CDR2 SYGVKD. CDR3 region: CAISEAGEDRGYTF. For the CDR3, the DNA is TGTGCCATCAGTGAAGCGGGGGAAGACCGTGGCTACACCTTC.

The V call is TRBV9, the J call TRBJ2-1; the match to TRBD1 covers 10 bases. Per germline, CDR1 SGDLS and CDR2 YYNGEE. V lost 2 bases to trimming and J lost 7 bases; unmatched junction nucleotides: 9. This CDR3 comprises 16 residues. The CDR3 bases are TGTGCCAGCAGCGTGTTGGGACAGGGGATGGGGAATGAGCAGTTCTTC. It specifies CASSVLGQGMGNEQFF.

The chain carries TRBV9 and TRBJ1-2; unclear D gene. Trimming shortened V by 4 bases and J by 5 bases, and 18 bases separated the two germline ends. Germline CDR1 and CDR2: SGDLS and YYNGEE. This CDR3 is built from 15 residues. The CDR3 coding sequence is TGTGCCAGCAGCCGGAATAGACCCTCCGGATATGGCTACACCTTC. This codes for CASSRNRPSGYGYTF.

This clone showed up just once. This chain joins TRBV30 and TRBJ2-1; TRBD2 is a possible D gene (6 bases). From germline, CDR1 is GTSNPN and CDR2 SVGIG (reference sequence). The CDR3 totals 12 residues. Trimming cost V 5 bases and J 4 bases, with 9 bases left between them. The CDR3 DNA is TGTGCCTGGGAAGGGAGGTACAATGAGCAGTTCTTC. Protein product: CAWEGRYNEQFF.